This entry lists 21 T cell receptor beta chains sequenced from one sample in a study of vaccination effects on CD4 cells after COVID-19 (dated by TCRdb to between 2021 and 2024). Preparation of the library involved the immunoSEQ multiplex PCR assay. Held by TCRdb, this immuneACCESS table contains in-frame sequences only and omits some clones. Under half of the omission traces to an unresolved V gene where checked; the cause of the rest is unknown. This sample is represented by 35,000 to 55,000 clones; 75% of them were singletons. The ten largest clones take up roughly 29% of the sample. Antigens for these TCRs are unknown. In the ViraFEST assay, PBMC were stimulated with viral peptide pools, and antigen-specific CD4+ T cell clonotypes were then identified by expansion using TCR sequencing. After more than 9 days of culture, CD4+ T cells were isolated with the EasySep CD4+ T cell isolation kit. Convalescent patients had PCR-confirmed SARS-CoV-2 infection between March and December 2020, before Alpha, Beta and Delta variants emerged in the United States.

Sequencing was performed on CD4+ T cells from PBMCs cultured with a peptide pool, taken before COVID-19 vaccination. The receptors were gathered from a human donor who had a prior SARS-CoV-2 infection.

The chain carries TRBV3-1 (or the pseudogene TRBV3-2) and TRBJ1-3; TRBD1 might be the D (5 bases). Germline V gene data show CDR1 as LGHDT and CDR2 as YNNKEL (reference sequence). Deletions cut 5 bases from V and 0 bases from J, with 14 bases between. This CDR3 contains 16 residues. Here the CDR3 reads CASSYGGQGSGNTIYF. DNA of the CDR3: TGTGCCAGCAGCTACGGAGGCCAGGGCTCTGGAAACACCATATATTTT.

Here the CDR3 reads CASSYTRDPRRDTQYF. CDR3 sequence (DNA): TGTGCCAGCAGTTACACGAGAGACCCCCGCAGGGATACGCAGTATTTT. V gene TRBV6-2 or TRBV6-3 combines with J gene TRBJ2-3; unclear D gene. Per the germline V gene, CDR1 is MNHEY and CDR2 is SVGEGT. Trimming left V 2 bases short and J 6 bases short, with 18 bases between. The CDR3 runs 16 residues.

The J gene is TRBJ2-1, the V gene TRBV25-1; 7 bases line up with TRBD2. V shed 4 bases, J shed 5 bases, and the junction held 8 bases outside the gene matches. The CDR3 length is 15 residues. In germline, CDR1 is MGHDK, CDR2 SYGVNS. The CDR3 sequence is CASSVPGLLNNEQFF. The CDR3 region has the DNA TGTGCCAGCAGTGTCCCGGGACTACTAAACAATGAGCAGTTCTTC.

V gene TRBV19 combines with J gene TRBJ1-3; D ambiguous. The V end lost 3 bases, the J end lost 4 bases, and 10 bases lay between the germline ends. The germline V gene has CDR1 LNHDA and CDR2 SQIVND (reference sequence). The CDR3 consists of 14 residues. Here the CDR3 DNA reads TGTGCCAGTAGTATTTGGGCATCGGGAAACACCATATATTTT. It yields the protein CASSIWASGNTIYF.

This chain links TRBV30 with TRBJ1-3, with unresolved D. The germline gives CDR1 GTSNPN, CDR2 SVGIG (reference sequence). The CDR3 contains 12 residues. Trimming pared 2 bases from V and 4 bases from J, leaving 6 bases between. CDR3: CAWSRIGNTIYF. CDR3 nucleotides: TGTGCCTGGAGTCGGATCGGAAACACCATATATTTT.

This clone was observed a handful of times. CDR3 nucleotides: TGTGCCAGCAGCTTAAACAGGGTGGGGAGCTACACCTTC. Its protein is CASSLNRVGSYTF. The chain has TRBV7-3 and TRBJ1-2; the D gene is possibly TRBD1 (6 bases). The ends were cut back, 1 base at V and 9 bases at J, with 12 bases in the middle. The CDR3 runs 13 residues. Looked up from germline, CDR1 is SGHTA and CDR2 is FQGTGA.

The chain is built from TRBV2 and TRBJ2-3; no reliable D call. V lost 5 bases and J lost 4, with 7 bases in between. The CDR3 sequence is 12 residues long. Germline V gene sequence: CDR1 SNHLY, CDR2 FYNNEI. The CDR3 coding sequence is TGTGCCAGCAGTCCGACTGCAGATACGCAGTATTTT. As protein: CASSPTADTQYF.

This sequence joins TRBV6-2 or TRBV6-3 and TRBJ2-1, with TRBD2 identical over 9 bases. Losses at the gene ends were 2 bases for V and 4 bases for J; bases not matched to a gene: 6. CDR1 is MNHEY and CDR2 is SVGEGT in the germline V gene. The CDR3 spans 16 residues. The CDR3 sequence: CASSYRTSERYNEQFF. CDR3 coding DNA: TGTGCCAGCAGTTACAGGACTAGCGAAAGATACAATGAGCAGTTCTTC.

The rearrangement links TRBV7-2 to TRBJ2-3, with 7 nucleotides matching TRBD2. The CDR3 is 13 residues long. Germline-derived CDR1 and CDR2 are SGHTA and FQGNSA. Trimming cost V 10 bases and J 2 bases; bases outside gene matches: 6. For the CDR3, the DNA is TGTGCCACCGGAGCGGGGAACACAGATACGCAGTATTTT. This encodes CATGAGNTDTQYF. Full variable domain (remainder filled in from reference TRBV7-2 and TRBJ2-3): GAGVSQSPSNKVTEKGKDVELRCDPISGHTALYWYRQSLGQGLEFLIYFQGNSAPDKSGLPSDRFSAERTGGSVSTLTIQRTQQEDSAVYLCATGAGNTDTQYFGPGTRLTVL.

This chain links TRBV28 with TRBJ1-5; no reliable D call. Germline CDR1 and CDR2: MDHEN and SYDVKM. V was shortened by 5 bases and J by 0 bases, with 11 bases between the two germline ends. The CDR3 totals 15 residues. The CDR3 sequence: CASSNSGNSNQPQHF. DNA for the CDR3: TGTGCCAGCAGTAACAGCGGTAATAGCAATCAGCCCCAGCATTTT. Combining the CDR3 with reference TRBV28 and TRBJ1-5 gives the whole variable domain DVKVTQSSRYLVKRTGEKVFLECVQDMDHENMFWYRQDPGLGLRLIYFSYDVKMKEKGDIPEGYSVSREKKERFSLILESASTNQTSMYLCASSNSGNSNQPQHFGDGTRLSIL.

V and J are TRBV4-1 and TRBJ2-5, with 8 bases fitting TRBD2. Per the germline V gene, CDR1 is MGHRA and CDR2 is YSYEKL. Trimming at V came to 2 bases and at J to 3 bases, leaving 2 bases not matched to a gene. This CDR3 is 14 amino acids long. The CDR3 DNA sequence: TGCGCCAGCAGCCAATTCGGGGGGGAAGAGACCCAGTACTTC. Encoded protein: CASSQFGGEETQYF.

This clone was seen a few times. The genes are TRBV7-9 and TRBJ1-3, with unresolved D. The CDR3 contains 15 residues. V was trimmed by 7 bases and J by 0 bases, leaving 13 bases between them. Looked up from germline, CDR1 is SEHNR and CDR2 is FQNEAQ (reference sequence). Here the CDR3 reads CASTIGRNSGNTIYF. DNA for the CDR3: TGTGCCAGCACCATAGGGAGGAACTCTGGAAACACCATATATTTT.

The chain carries TRBV5-1 and TRBJ2-1, with a weak D call TRBD1 (5 bases). V shed 1 base and J shed 3 bases, with 8 bases lying between them. Germline V lookup: CDR1 SGHRS, CDR2 YFSETQ. The CDR3 has 14 amino acids. The CDR3 sequence is CASSLQGGYNEQFF. The CDR3 nucleotides are TGCGCCAGCAGCTTGCAGGGTGGCTACAATGAGCAGTTCTTC. Together with reference TRBV5-1 and TRBJ2-1, the CDR3 gives the full variable domain: KAGVTQTPRYLIKTRGQQVTLSCSPISGHRSVSWYQQTPGQGLQFLFEYFSETQRNKGNFPGRFSGRQFSNSRSEMNVSTLELGDSALYLCASSLQGGYNEQFFGPGTRLTVL.

The chain carries TRBV10-1 and TRBJ2-2; TRBD1 aligns across 9 bases. Trimming at V came to 2 bases and at J to 5 bases, leaving 6 bases not matched to a gene. This CDR3 has 16 amino acids. Germline V gene sequence: CDR1 WNHNN, CDR2 SYGVQD (reference sequence). CDR3 DNA sequence: TGCGCCAGCAGTGAGAATAGGGACAGGGAGACCGGGGAGCTGTTTTTT. Protein product: CASSENRDRETGELFF.

Only one count was recorded for this clone. The chain carries TRBV5-1 and TRBJ2-5; possible D gene TRBD2, 6 bases. The CDR3 is 16 residues long. V was shortened by 3 bases and J by 5 bases, with 20 bases between the two germline ends. Germline CDR1 is SGHRS and CDR2 is YFSETQ. Here the CDR3 DNA reads TGCGCCAGCAGCTCCAATGCCGGGACTCCGGGCGAGACCCAGTACTTC. Its protein is CASSSNAGTPGETQYF.

The count of this clone is one. The chain recombines TRBV15 with TRBJ2-3, with D unresolved. Germline V gene sequence: CDR1 LNHNV, CDR2 YYDKDF (reference sequence). The CDR3 is 17 amino acids. V was shortened by 1 base and J by 6 bases, with 20 bases between the two germline ends. The CDR3 DNA reads TGTGCCACCAGCAGAGGTGGTGCTTTCTTGATGATGGATACGCAGTATTTT. It codes for CATSRGGAFLMMDTQYF. The full variable domain, with the rest looked up from reference TRBV15 and TRBJ2-3, is DAMVIQNPRYQVTQFGKPVTLSCSQTLNHNVMYWYQQKSSQAPKLLFHYYDKDFNNEADTPDNFQSRRPNTSFCFLDIRSPGLGDTAMYLCATSRGGAFLMMDTQYFGPGTRLTVL.

The chain couples TRBV6-6 to TRBJ1-5; a possible D gene is TRBD1 (6 bases). The germline CDR1 and CDR2 sequences are MNHNY and SVGAGI (reference sequence). Trimming removed 2 bases at V and 6 bases at J, with 14 bases between. CDR3 length: 15 residues. CDR3 sequence (DNA): TGTGCCAGCAGTTACCCCAGGGGTTTGGGTCAGCCCCAGCATTTT. It encodes CASSYPRGLGQPQHF.

The genes are TRBV7-8 and TRBJ2-5; no clear D. The CDR3 is made up of 16 amino acids. Germline-derived CDR1 and CDR2 are SGHVS and FQNEAQ. Trimming shortened V by 0 bases and J by 5 bases, and 16 bases separated the two germline ends. DNA for the CDR3: TGTGCCAGCAGCTTAGCGATCACAGTTATATGGGAGACCCAGTACTTC. Translated, it gives CASSLAITVIWETQYF.

This clone was counted a few times. The chain recombines TRBV6-2 or TRBV6-3 with TRBJ2-7, with 7 bases that match TRBD2. Germline CDR1 is MNHEY and CDR2 is SVGEGT. The junction had 5 bases not matched to a gene; V was cut back by 6 bases and J by 3 bases. The CDR3 sequence is 13 residues long. The chain's CDR3 is CASSRAGVYEQYF. Written as DNA, the CDR3 is TGTGCCAGCAGCCGCGCGGGGGTCTACGAGCAGTACTTC.

The CDR3 here is CASSMAGTNTGELFF. DNA for the CDR3: TGTGCCAGTAGTATGGCCGGTACGAACACCGGGGAGCTGTTTTTT. V and J are TRBV19 and TRBJ2-2; no clear D gene. CDR1 LNHDA and CDR2 SQIVND come from the germline V gene (reference sequence). Trimming left V 3 bases short and J 0 bases short, with 8 bases between. CDR3 length: 15 residues.

The rearrangement uses TRBV15 and TRBJ2-2; D unresolved. From germline, CDR1 is LNHNV and CDR2 YYDKDF (reference sequence). This CDR3 is 14 amino acids long. The V and J ends lost 4 bases and 2 bases respectively, with 8 bases between them. CDR3 residues: CATSKPINTGELFF. In DNA, the CDR3 is TGTGCCACCAGCAAACCAATAAACACCGGGGAGCTGTTTTTT.